A selection of T cell receptor beta chains follows, all from one sample in a study of T cells in Graves' hyperthyroidism and ophthalmopathy. TCRdb reprocessed the multiplex PCR reads via MiXCR and lists one record per CDR3 protein. The table includes roughly 380,000 distinct CDR3 sequences, about 20% detected once. The sample consisted of blood. The receptors shown here come from a woman in her late teens or twenties with Graves' hyperthyroidism. Each CDR3 is given with its conserved first and last residue. The D gene is left open where the match is weak. Clone size appears in some rows only: once, few, many, or a class for an expanded clone.

cdr3_nt cdr3_aa j_call v_call d_call clone_size cdr3_length
TGTGCCACCAAGGGGATGGACAGCCATCAGCCCCGGCATTTT CATKGMDSHQPRHF TRBJ1-5 TRBV6-1 . many 14
TGTGCCAGCAGTTACTCTAGGGTAGGCTACGAGCAGTACTTC CASSYSRVGYEQYF TRBJ2-7 TRBV6-5 . many 14
TGTGCCAGCAGACGGGGGATAACCTACGAGCAGTACTTC CASRRGITYEQYF TRBJ2-7 TRBV2 . many 13
TGTGCCAGCAGTTCCTACGGGACAGCCGACTACGAGCAGTACTTC CASSSYGTADYEQYF TRBJ2-7 TRBV28 TRBD1 . 15
TGTGCCAGCAGTTTCCGACAGGGCAGCCGAAATGGCTACACCTTC CASSFRQGSRNGYTF TRBJ1-2 TRBV27 TRBD1 many 15
TGTGCCAGCAGACCCCGGGACCGCGACACTGAAGCTTTCTTT CASRPRDRDTEAFF TRBJ1-1 TRBV6-8 . many 14
TGTGCCAGCGGCCGGACAGGGAGGAATCAGCCCCAGCATTTT CASGRTGRNQPQHF TRBJ1-5 TRBV27 TRBD1 many 14
TGCGCCAGCAGCGTAGGGGGAAGGAACACTGAAGCTTTCTTT CASSVGGRNTEAFF TRBJ1-1 TRBV5-1 . many 14
TGTGCCAGCCTCGGGCGCCCCACAGGCGGTAAGCGGTTCTTT CASLGRPTGGKRFF TRBJ1-1 TRBV28 . many 14
TGCAGTGCTAGTGTGGGACAGGGAAGCTCACCCCTCCACTTT CSASVGQGSSPLHF TRBJ1-6 TRBV20-1 TRBD1 many 14
TGCAGTGCTAAGGCACCCTTTAACTATGGCTACACCTTC CSAKAPFNYGYTF TRBJ1-2 TRBV20-1 . many 13
TGTGCCACCAGTGATTTATTTCCGCAGGGTGAGCAGTTCTTC CATSDLFPQGEQFF TRBJ2-1 TRBV24-1 . many 14
TGTGCCAGCACCCCCGGGCCGCCCTTTGGCTACACCTTC CASTPGPPFGYTF TRBJ1-2 TRBV12-3/TRBV12-4 . many 13
TGCAGTGCTAGAGATCTTCCGGACAGGGATCACGAGCAGTACTTC CSARDLPDRDHEQYF TRBJ2-7 TRBV20-1 TRBD1 few 15
TGCAGCGTTGAATGGGAGGGGGTCAGCTATGGCTACACCTTC CSVEWEGVSYGYTF TRBJ1-2 TRBV29-1 . many 14
TGTGCCAGCAGTTTTGGAGTCACACGTTATTTGTACGAGCAGTACTTC CASSFGVTRYLYEQYF TRBJ2-7 TRBV28 . many 16
TGTGCCAGCAGTTACTCGAACCTGGACAGGGCTTATAGCAATCAGCCCCAGCATTTT CASSYSNLDRAYSNQPQHF TRBJ1-5 TRBV6-5 TRBD1 many 19
TGTGCCAGCAGCCGGAATGCCGGGACAGGGGGTTGGCAAGAGACCCAGTACTTC CASSRNAGTGGWQETQYF TRBJ2-5 TRBV4-2 TRBD1 . 18
TGCGCCAGCAGCGAACCGGGACGAGTCTACGAGCAGTACTTC CASSEPGRVYEQYF TRBJ2-7 TRBV5-1 . many 14
. CSVADGTRYF TRBJ2-5 TRBV20-1 . many 10
TGTGCCAGCAGTTTCCACAGGGGGCTTCTTTACACCGGGGAGCTGTTTTTT CASSFHRGLLYTGELFF TRBJ2-2 TRBV27 TRBD1 many 17
TGTGCCTGGAGTAGAGGTTTCGACACTGAAGCTTTCTTT CAWSRGFDTEAFF TRBJ1-1 TRBV30 . . 13
TGTGCCAGCTCGCAGGGACAGACCTCTGAAGCTTTCTTT CASSQGQTSEAFF TRBJ1-1 TRBV18 TRBD1 many 13
TGCGCCAGCAGCTGGGACAGGGGCCGCCTGAACACTGAAGCTTTCTTT CASSWDRGRLNTEAFF TRBJ1-1 TRBV5-1 TRBD1 many 16
TGTGCCACCCGGGACAATCGCAATCAGCCCCAGCATTTT CATRDNRNQPQHF TRBJ1-5 TRBV6-4 . . 13
TGTGCCAGCCAATATACTGGGAGCAATCAGCCCCAGCATTTT CASQYTGSNQPQHF TRBJ1-5 TRBV6-2/TRBV6-3 . . 14
TGTGCTAGTGGTCCGTCGGACAGGGTATACGAGCAGTACTTC CASGPSDRVYEQYF TRBJ2-7 TRBV12-5 TRBD1 many 14
TGCAGTGCGGGACGGTCGAACACTGAAGCTTTCTTT CSAGRSNTEAFF TRBJ1-1 TRBV20-1 . many 12
TGTGCCAGCACCACACAACAAACTGGAGGGAGCGGCGGGGAGCTGTTTTTT CASTTQQTGGSGGELFF TRBJ2-2 TRBV11-1 . many 17
TGTGCCAGCAGTGGACAGGGGACTTTCGGCTACACCTTC CASSGQGTFGYTF TRBJ1-2 TRBV6-2/TRBV6-3 TRBD1 . 13
TGTGCCAGCACCTTGAATAGGGCGGCCCCCTGGGGCTACACCTTC CASTLNRAAPWGYTF TRBJ1-2 TRBV2 . many 15
TGCAGTGCTAGGATGACAGGGGGCCGTATGAACACTGAAGCTTTCTTT CSARMTGGRMNTEAFF TRBJ1-1 TRBV20-1 TRBD1 many 16
TGCAGTGCTCGAACGGGACATAGTACTTTCGAAGCTTTCTTT CSARTGHSTFEAFF TRBJ1-1 TRBV20-1 . many 14
TGTGCCACCAGTGATTTGGACTGGAGTCAGCCCCAGCATTTT CATSDLDWSQPQHF TRBJ1-5 TRBV24-1 . many 14
TGTGCCAGCAGCTCCTCCTATAATTCACCCCTCCACTTT CASSSSYNSPLHF TRBJ1-6 TRBV11-1 . many 13
TGTGCCAGCAGTTCGCCGGGACAGGGGAATAAGGGTGAAGCTTTCTTT CASSSPGQGNKGEAFF TRBJ1-1 TRBV6-5 TRBD1 many 16
TGTGCCAGCACCTCAGACCGAATCAATCAGCCCCAGCATTTT CASTSDRINQPQHF TRBJ1-5 TRBV12-3/TRBV12-4 . many 14
TGCAGCGTTGAAGGGACAGGGAGCCACGAGCAGTACTTC CSVEGTGSHEQYF TRBJ2-7 TRBV29-1 TRBD1 few 13
TGTGCCAGCAGTTCTCCCTACGGGCAGTACTTC CASSSPYGQYF TRBJ2-7 TRBV27 . many 11
TGTGCCAGTGCCCAGGGCAGCAATCAGCCCCAGCATTTT CASAQGSNQPQHF TRBJ1-5 TRBV6-4 . many 13
TGTGCCACCAGTGATGCCAACAGGGACACCGGGGAGCTGTTTTTT CATSDANRDTGELFF TRBJ2-2 TRBV24-1 . many 15
TGTGCCAGCAGCCCGGACAGTGCCCGTGGGGAGCAGTACTTC CASSPDSARGEQYF TRBJ2-7 TRBV3-1 . . 14
TGTGCCAGCTCAGAACGGACAGGGGCCATCTCAGAGACCCAGTACTTC CASSERTGAISETQYF TRBJ2-5 TRBV18 TRBD1 many 16
TGTGCCAGCAGTACCCCTGCCGGGACTGAAGCTTTCTTT CASSTPAGTEAFF TRBJ1-1 TRBV28 . many 13
TGCAGTGCTCCTGATCTCTCAGGGGGCGCTGGGGCCAACGTCCTGACTTTC CSAPDLSGGAGANVLTF TRBJ2-6 TRBV20-1 TRBD1 . 17